This T cell receptor beta chain appears in the sequencing data of a study of cytomegalovirus exposure and HLA in healthy donors. The wider study: Among some 400 genotyped donors, approximately 80% fell in the Caucasian-associated ancestry cluster. Whole-study findings and limits: Sequence variants that were highly shared formed a cluster that was likely a sequencing artifact. The dataset shows that most TCR sequences were rare, while some public TCRs occurred in many donors.

Germline V gene sequence: CDR1 SNHLY, CDR2 FYNNEI. With V trimmed by 2 bases and J by 5 bases, 14 bases remained unmatched. The CDR3 consists of 17 residues. For this clone: Its antigen is not known.

Healthy bone marrow donors supplied every sample. PCR employed 60 Vbeta and 13 Jbeta primers. Measured with immunoSEQ multiplex PCR; TCRdb has only the in-frame clones, and not every one. Among fewer than 100,000 clones listed, around three quarters were seen once. The sequence derives from a male donor in good health and CMV-seronegative. The chain couples TRBV2 to TRBJ2-7; 8 positions match TRBD2. The sample was PBMCs. In DNA, the CDR3 is TGTGCCAGCAGTGAATACGGTCGGGGGGGCCATACGAACGAGCAGTACTTC. It specifies CASSEYGRGGHTNEQYF.